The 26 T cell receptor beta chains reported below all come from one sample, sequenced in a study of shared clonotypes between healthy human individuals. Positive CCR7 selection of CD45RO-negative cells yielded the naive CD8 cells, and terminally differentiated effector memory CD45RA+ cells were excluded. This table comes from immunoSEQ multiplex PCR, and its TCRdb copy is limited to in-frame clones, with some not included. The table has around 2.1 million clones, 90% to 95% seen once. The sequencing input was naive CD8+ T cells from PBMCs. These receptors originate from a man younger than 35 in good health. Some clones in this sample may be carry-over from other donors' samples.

CDR3 loop: CASSLGNLILDNEQFF. The CDR3, as DNA: TGTGCCAGCAGCTTAGGAAATCTAATTCTAGACAATGAGCAGTTCTTC. The chain has TRBV7-6 and TRBJ2-1; D is ambiguous. This CDR3 has 16 amino acids. Germline CDR1 SGHVS, CDR2 FNYEAQ. V lost 1 base and J 5 bases, leaving 15 bases between the germline ends. Filled out from reference TRBV7-6 and TRBJ2-1, the complete variable domain reads GAGVSQSPRYKVTKRGQDVALRCDPISGHVSLYWYRQALGQGPEFLTYFNYEAQQDKSGLPNDRFSAERPEGSISTLTIQRTEQRDSAMYRCASSLGNLILDNEQFFGPGTRLTVL.

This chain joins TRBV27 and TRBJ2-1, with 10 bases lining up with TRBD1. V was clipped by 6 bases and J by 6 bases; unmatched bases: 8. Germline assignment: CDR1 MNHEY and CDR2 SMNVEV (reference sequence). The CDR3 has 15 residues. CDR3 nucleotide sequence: TGTGCCAGCAGGTACCGGGACAGGGGTATCAATGAGCAGTTCTTC. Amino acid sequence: CASRYRDRGINEQFF.

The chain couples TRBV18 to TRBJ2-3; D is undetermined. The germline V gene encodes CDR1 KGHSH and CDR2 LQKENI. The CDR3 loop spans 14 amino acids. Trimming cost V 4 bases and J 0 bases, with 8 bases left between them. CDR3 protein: CASSLETSTDTQYF. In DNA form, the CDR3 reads TGTGCCAGCTCACTGGAAACTAGCACAGATACGCAGTATTTT. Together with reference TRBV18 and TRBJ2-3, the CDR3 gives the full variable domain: NAGVMQNPRHLVRRRGQEARLRCSPMKGHSHVYWYRQLPEEGLKFMVYLQKENIIDESGMPKERFSAEFPKEGPSILRIQQVVRGDSAAYFCASSLETSTDTQYFGPGTRLTVL.

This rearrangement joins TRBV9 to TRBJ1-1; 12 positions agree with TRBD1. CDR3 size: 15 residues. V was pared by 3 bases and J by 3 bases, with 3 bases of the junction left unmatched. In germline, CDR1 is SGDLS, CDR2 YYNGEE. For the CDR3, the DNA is TGTGCCAGCAGCGAGGGACAGGGGGCTGACACTGAAGCTTTCTTT. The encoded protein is CASSEGQGADTEAFF.

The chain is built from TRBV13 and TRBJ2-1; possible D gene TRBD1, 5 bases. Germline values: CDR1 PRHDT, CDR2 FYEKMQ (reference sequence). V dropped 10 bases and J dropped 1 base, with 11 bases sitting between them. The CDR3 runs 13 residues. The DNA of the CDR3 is TGTGCCATCCCAGGGTTGTCCTACAATGAGCAGTTCTTC. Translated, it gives CAIPGLSYNEQFF.

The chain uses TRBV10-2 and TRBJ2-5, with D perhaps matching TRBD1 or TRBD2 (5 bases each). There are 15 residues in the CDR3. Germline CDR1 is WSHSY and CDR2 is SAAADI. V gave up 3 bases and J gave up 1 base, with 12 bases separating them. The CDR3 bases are TGCGCCAGCAGTGATATTACGGGGCTCCAAGAGACCCAGTACTTC. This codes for CASSDITGLQETQYF.

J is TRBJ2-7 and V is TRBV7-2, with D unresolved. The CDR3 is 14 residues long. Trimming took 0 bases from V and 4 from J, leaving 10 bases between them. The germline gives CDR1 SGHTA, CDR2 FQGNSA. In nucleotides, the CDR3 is TGTGCCAGCAGCTTAGCCTATCTAGAGTACGAGCAGTACTTC. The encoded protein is CASSLAYLEYEQYF.

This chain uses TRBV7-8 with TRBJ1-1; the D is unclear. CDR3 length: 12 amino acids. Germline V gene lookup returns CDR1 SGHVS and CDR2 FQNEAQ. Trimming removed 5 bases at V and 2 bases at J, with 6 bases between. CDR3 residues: CASSAANTEAFF. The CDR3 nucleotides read TGTGCCAGCAGCGCGGCCAACACTGAAGCTTTCTTT.

This chain's CDR3 is CANQQSTDTQYF. The CDR3 coding sequence is TGTGCAAACCAACAAAGCACAGATACGCAGTATTTT. This chain joins TRBV7-8 and TRBJ2-3; D is undetermined. From germline, CDR1 is SGHVS and CDR2 FQNEAQ. The CDR3 runs to 12 residues.

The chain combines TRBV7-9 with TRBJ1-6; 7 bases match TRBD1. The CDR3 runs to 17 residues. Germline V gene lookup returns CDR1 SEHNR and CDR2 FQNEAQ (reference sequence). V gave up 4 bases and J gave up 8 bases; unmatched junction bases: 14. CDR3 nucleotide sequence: TGTGCCAGCAGCTCGTATGGTGACAGGGTTCTCGATTCACCCCTCCACTTT. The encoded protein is CASSSYGDRVLDSPLHF.

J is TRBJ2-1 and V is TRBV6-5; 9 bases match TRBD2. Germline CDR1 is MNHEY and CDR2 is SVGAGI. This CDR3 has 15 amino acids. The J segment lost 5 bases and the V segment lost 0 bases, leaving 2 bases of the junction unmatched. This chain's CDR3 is CASSYSWTSDNEQFF. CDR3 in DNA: TGTGCCAGCAGTTACTCCTGGACTAGCGACAATGAGCAGTTCTTC.

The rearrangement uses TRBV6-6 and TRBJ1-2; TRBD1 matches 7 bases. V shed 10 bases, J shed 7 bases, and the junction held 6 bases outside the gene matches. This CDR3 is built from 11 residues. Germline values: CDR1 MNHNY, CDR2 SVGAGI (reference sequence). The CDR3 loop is CATTTGTGYTF. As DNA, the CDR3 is TGTGCCACTACGACAGGGACTGGCTACACCTTC.

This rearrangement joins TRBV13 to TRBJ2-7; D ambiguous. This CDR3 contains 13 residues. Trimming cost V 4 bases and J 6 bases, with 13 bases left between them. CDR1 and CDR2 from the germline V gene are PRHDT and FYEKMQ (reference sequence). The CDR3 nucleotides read TGTGCCAGCAGCTCCACGGGTTCTCGCGAGCAGTACTTC. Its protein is CASSSTGSREQYF.

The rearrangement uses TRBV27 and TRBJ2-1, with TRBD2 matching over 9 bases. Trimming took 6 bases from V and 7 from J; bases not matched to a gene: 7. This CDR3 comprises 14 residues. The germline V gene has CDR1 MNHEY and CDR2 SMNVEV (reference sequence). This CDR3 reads CASRLAGTLNEQFF. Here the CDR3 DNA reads TGTGCCAGCAGGCTAGCGGGAACTTTGAATGAGCAGTTCTTC.

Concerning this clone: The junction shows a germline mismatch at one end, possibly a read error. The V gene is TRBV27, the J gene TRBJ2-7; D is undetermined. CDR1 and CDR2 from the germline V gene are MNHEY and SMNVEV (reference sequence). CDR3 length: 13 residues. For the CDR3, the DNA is TGTGCCACCAGTTTACGTACTTCCTACGAGCAGTACTTC. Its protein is CATSLRTSYEQYF.

CDR3 DNA: TGTGCCAGCTCACCGGGACAGCCGATAAACTATGGCTACACCTTC. Amino acids: CASSPGQPINYGYTF. The chain employs TRBV18 and TRBJ1-2, with TRBD1 matching over 7 bases. This CDR3 has 15 residues. The germline CDR1 and CDR2 sequences are KGHSH and LQKENI. Trimming at V came to 3 bases and at J to 2 bases, leaving 6 bases not matched to a gene.

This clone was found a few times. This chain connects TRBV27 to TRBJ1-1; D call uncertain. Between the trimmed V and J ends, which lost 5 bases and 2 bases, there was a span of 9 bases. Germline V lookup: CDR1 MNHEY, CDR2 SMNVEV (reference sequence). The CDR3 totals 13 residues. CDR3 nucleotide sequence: TGTGCCAGCAGTCCGATTATAAACACTGAAGCTTTCTTT. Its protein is CASSPIINTEAFF.

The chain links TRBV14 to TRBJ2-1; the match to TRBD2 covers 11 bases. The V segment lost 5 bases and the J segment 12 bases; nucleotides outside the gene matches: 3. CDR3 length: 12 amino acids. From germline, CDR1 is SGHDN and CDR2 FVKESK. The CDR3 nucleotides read TGTGCCAGCAGCATAGCGGGAGGGGCGCAGTTCTTC. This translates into CASSIAGGAQFF.

Here the CDR3 reads CASRGIRQPTPDTQYF. Here the CDR3 DNA reads TGTGCCAGCAGGGGGATCCGACAGCCCACTCCAGATACGCAGTATTTT. The chain uses TRBV5-6 and TRBJ2-3; D is possibly TRBD1 (5 bases). Germline V gene lookup returns CDR1 SGHDT and CDR2 YYEEEE. This CDR3 spans 16 amino acids. V shed 5 bases and J shed 4 bases, with 20 bases lying between them.

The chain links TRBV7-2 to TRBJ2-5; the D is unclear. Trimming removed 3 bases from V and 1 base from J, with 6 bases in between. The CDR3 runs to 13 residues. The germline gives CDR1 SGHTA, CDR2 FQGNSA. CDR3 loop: CASSLLSQETQYF. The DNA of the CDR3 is TGTGCCAGCAGCTTGTTGAGCCAAGAGACCCAGTACTTC.

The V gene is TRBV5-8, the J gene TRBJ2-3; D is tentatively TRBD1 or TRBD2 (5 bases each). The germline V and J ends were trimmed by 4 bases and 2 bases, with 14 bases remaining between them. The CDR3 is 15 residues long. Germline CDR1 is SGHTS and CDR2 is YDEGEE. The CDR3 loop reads CASSRDGRYTDTQYF. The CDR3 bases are TGTGCCAGCAGCCGGGACGGGCGTTACACAGATACGCAGTATTTT.

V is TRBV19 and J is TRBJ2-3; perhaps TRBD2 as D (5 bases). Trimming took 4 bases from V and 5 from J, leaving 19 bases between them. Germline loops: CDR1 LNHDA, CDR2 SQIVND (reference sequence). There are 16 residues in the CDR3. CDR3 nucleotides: TGTGCCAGTAGTAATGGCGCTCCACCGGCGGGAGATACGCAGTATTTT. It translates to CASSNGAPPAGDTQYF. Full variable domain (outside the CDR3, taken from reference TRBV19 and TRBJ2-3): DGGITQSPKYLFRKEGQNVTLSCEQNLNHDAMYWYRQDPGQGLRLIYYSQIVNDFQKGDIAEGYSVSREKKESFPLTVTSAQKNPTAFYLCASSNGAPPAGDTQYFGPGTRLTVL.

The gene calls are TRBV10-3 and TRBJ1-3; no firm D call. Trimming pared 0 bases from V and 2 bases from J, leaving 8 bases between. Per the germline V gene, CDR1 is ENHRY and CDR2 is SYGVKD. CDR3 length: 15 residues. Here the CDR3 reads CAISESTVPGNTIYF. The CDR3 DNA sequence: TGTGCCATCAGTGAGTCTACGGTACCTGGAAACACCATATATTTT.

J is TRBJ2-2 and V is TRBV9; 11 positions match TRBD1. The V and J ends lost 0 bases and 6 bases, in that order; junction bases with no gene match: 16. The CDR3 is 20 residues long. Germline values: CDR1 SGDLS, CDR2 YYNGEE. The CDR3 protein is CASSVANGQGALIYPGELFF. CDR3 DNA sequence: TGTGCCAGCAGCGTAGCTAATGGACAGGGGGCTTTGATTTACCCCGGGGAGCTGTTTTTT.

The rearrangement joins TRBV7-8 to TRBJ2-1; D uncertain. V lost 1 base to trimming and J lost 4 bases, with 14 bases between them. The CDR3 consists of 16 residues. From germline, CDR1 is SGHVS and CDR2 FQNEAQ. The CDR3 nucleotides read TGTGCCAGCAGCTTAGGGGTCGAAGGAAGATACAATGAGCAGTTCTTC. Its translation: CASSLGVEGRYNEQFF.

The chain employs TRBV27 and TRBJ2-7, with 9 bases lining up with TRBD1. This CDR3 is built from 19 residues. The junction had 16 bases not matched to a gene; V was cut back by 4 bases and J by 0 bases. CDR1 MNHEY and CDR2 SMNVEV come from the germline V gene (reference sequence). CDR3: CASSSPGTGYGGSSYEQYF. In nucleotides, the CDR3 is TGTGCCAGCAGTTCCCCAGGGACAGGGTATGGCGGGAGCTCCTACGAGCAGTACTTC.